This T cell receptor beta chain derives from a study of shared clonotypes between healthy human individuals. Background on the study: Donors, aged 18 to 49, were a couple of women and three men.

Each cell subset's genomic DNA was divided evenly among several immunoSEQ plates. TCRdb keeps only in-frame clones here, not all; method: immunoSEQ multiplex PCR. The sample comprises about 2.4 million clones, approximately 92% of which are singletons, and about 0.13% rests with the top ten. Study-wide findings and caveats: Among the subsets, naive ones generally showed larger estimated richness than memory ones.

In the case of this clone: No antigen is known for it.

Donors comprised only Caucasian adults living in Nashville, Tennessee. This clonotype was sampled from a young man in good health. The sequenced sample was naive CD4+ T cells sorted from blood. Subset noted: CD45RA+ positively selected.

CDR3 sequence (DNA): TGTGCCAGCAGTGAACAGGCAGGGATAACGAATCAGCCCCAGCATTTT. This translates into CASSEQAGITNQPQHF. This chain connects TRBV2 to TRBJ1-5; D is perhaps TRBD1 (5 bases). Germline V CDR1 and CDR2: SNHLY, FYNNEI. The CDR3 loop spans 16 amino acids. V was trimmed by 2 bases and J by 4 bases, leaving 15 bases between them.